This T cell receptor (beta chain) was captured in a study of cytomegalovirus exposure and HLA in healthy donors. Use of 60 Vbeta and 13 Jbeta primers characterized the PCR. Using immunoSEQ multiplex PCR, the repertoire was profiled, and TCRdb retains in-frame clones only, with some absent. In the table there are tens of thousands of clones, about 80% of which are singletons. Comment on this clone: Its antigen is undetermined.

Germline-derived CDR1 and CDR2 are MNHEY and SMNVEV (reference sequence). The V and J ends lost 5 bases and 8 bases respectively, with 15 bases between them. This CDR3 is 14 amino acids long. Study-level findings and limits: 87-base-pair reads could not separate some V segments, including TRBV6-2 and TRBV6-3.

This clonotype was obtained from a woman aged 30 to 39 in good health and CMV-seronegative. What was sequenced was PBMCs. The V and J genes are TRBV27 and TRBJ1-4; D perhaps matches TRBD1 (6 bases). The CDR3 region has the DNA TGTGCCAGCAGTCCGACAGGTGGCCGGGAAAAACTGTTTTTT. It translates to CASSPTGGREKLFF.